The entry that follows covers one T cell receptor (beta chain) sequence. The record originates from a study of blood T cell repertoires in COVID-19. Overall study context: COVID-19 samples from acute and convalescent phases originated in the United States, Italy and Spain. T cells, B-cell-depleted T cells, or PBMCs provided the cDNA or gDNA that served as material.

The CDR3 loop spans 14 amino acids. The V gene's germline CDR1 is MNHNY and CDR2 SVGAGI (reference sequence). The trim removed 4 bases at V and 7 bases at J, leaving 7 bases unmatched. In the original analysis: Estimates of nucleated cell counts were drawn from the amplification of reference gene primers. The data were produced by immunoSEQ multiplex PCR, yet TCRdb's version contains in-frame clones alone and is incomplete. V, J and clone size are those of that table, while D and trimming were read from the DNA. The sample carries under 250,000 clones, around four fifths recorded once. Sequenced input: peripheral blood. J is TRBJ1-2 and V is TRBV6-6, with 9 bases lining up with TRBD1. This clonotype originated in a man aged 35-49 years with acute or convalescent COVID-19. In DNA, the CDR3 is TGTGCCAGCAGTTGGACAGGGGATTCGGGTGGCTACACCTTC. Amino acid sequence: CASSWTGDSGGYTF.